This T cell receptor (beta chain) was sequenced for a study of T cells after yellow fever vaccination. The study's findings and limits: Just a small share of clonotypes turned up in the CD4 compartment as well as the CD8 compartment. FACS-sorted repertoires could harbor abundant contaminating bulk-population clonotypes.

TCRdb used MiXCR to reprocess the 5' RACE reads, holding one entry per CDR3 protein. The sample consists of about 50,000 distinct CDR3 sequences, about 7.9% of them appearing once. This clonotype was seen many times. Its antigen is unidentified. Trimming pared 6 bases from V and 4 bases from J, leaving 21 bases between. CDR1 DFQATT and CDR2 SNEGSKA come from the germline V gene (reference sequence). This CDR3 region has 15 residues. V gene TRBV20-1 combines with J gene TRBJ1-1; tentative D call: TRBD1 (6 bases). Source: CD8+ T cells sorted from PBMCs, taken more than 14 days after the first yellow fever vaccination. The receptor was derived from a man aged 18 to 29 who received the YFV17D yellow fever vaccine. The CDR3 sequence is CSAEGGVGAGTEAFF. In DNA form, the CDR3 reads TGCAGTGCCGAGGGGGGCGTGGGGGCTGGCACTGAAGCTTTCTTT.